This T cell receptor (beta chain) was found in a study of cytomegalovirus exposure and HLA in healthy donors. Whole-study results and caveats: When a later analysis compared HLA-associated TCR beta chains with equally common others, the HLA-associated chains turned out to be more clonally expanded and to have lower generation probabilities. In a later analysis, a missense DCLRE1C variant was linked to TCR beta V- and J-gene trimming.

A multiplex PCR was run with 60 Vbeta primers and 13 Jbeta primers. Only in-frame clones appear in the TCRdb table, and some are missing; sequencing was by immunoSEQ multiplex PCR. The table lists around 130,000 clones, approximately 80% of them singletons. Worth noting for this clone: Its specificity is not known.

There are 13 residues in the CDR3. Germline assignment: CDR1 GTSNPN and CDR2 SVGIG (reference sequence). V dropped 3 bases and J dropped 5; count of bases not matched to a gene: 2. This receptor was obtained from a young woman in good health and CMV-seronegative. J is TRBJ1-2 and V is TRBV30, with 11 bases fitting TRBD1. The sequencing sample was made of PBMCs. The CDR3 coding sequence is TGTGCCTGGAGGGGACAGGGGGGATATGGCTACACCTTC. Protein product: CAWRGQGGYGYTF.